The 5 T cell receptor beta chains in this list originate from one sample, sequenced in a study of blood T cell repertoires in COVID-19. Profiling relied on immunoSEQ multiplex PCR, and the TCRdb table lists in-frame clones only, not all of them. Among about 120,000 clones listed, roughly 76% were seen once. The sequenced material came from peripheral blood. The receptors were gathered from a human donor in a cohort sampled during active COVID-19.

V is TRBV6-2 or TRBV6-3 and J is TRBJ1-5; D is possibly TRBD1 (5 bases). CDR3 length equals 14 residues. The germline gives CDR1 MNHEY, CDR2 SVGEGT. V dropped 3 bases and J dropped 6 bases, with 12 bases sitting between them. This CDR3 is CASSYQGIGQPQHF. As DNA, the CDR3 is TGTGCCAGCAGTTATCAGGGAATAGGTCAGCCCCAGCATTTT.

This clone was seen many times. The chain couples TRBV19 to TRBJ1-6; D is possibly TRBD1 (6 bases). V was shortened by 6 bases and J by 9 bases, with 18 bases between the two germline ends. Germline V gene lookup returns CDR1 LNHDA and CDR2 SQIVND (reference sequence). This CDR3 contains 15 residues. For the CDR3, the DNA is TGTGCCAGTAGGAGATTACAGGGCTGGGGTTCACCCCTCCACTTT. Translation gives CASRRLQGWGSPLHF.

The chain combines TRBV2 with TRBJ2-2; the D gene is possibly TRBD2 (5 bases). This CDR3 comprises 14 residues. V shed 7 bases and J shed 2 bases, with 11 bases lying between them. Germline CDR1 is SNHLY and CDR2 is FYNNEI. CDR3 sequence (DNA): TGTGCCAGCAAAGGGAGTGTTAACACCGGGGAGCTGTTTTTT. Its translation: CASKGSVNTGELFF.

This rearrangement joins TRBV19 to TRBJ2-1; 8 bases are a match to TRBD1. Germline values: CDR1 LNHDA, CDR2 SQIVND (reference sequence). With 9 bases clipped from V and 4 bases from J, the junction kept 5 bases outside the gene matches. This CDR3 is 13 amino acids long. This chain's CDR3 is CASRTGLYNEQFF. The CDR3 DNA reads as TGTGCCAGCCGGACAGGGTTATACAATGAGCAGTTCTTC.

This chain links TRBV6-6 with TRBJ2-1; 11 bases agree with TRBD1. The CDR3 covers 16 residues. V lost 3 bases and J lost 7; bases outside the gene matches: 8. Per the germline V gene, CDR1 is MNHNY and CDR2 is SVGAGI (reference sequence). The CDR3 coding sequence is TGTGCCAGCAGTTATCCAACGGGACAGGGGGAAAATGAGCAGTTCTTC. Residues: CASSYPTGQGENEQFF.